This record concerns one T cell receptor (beta chain) sequence. What it recognizes is unknown. The junction departs from germline at one end; a sequencing error may be responsible. These data originate in a study of molecular identifiers for immune sequencing clone quantification. Study outcomes and limitations: Single-cell amounts of spiked Jurkat TCR RNA were reportedly detectable among roughly 1 million naive cells.

Previously described methods with listed TCR primers produced the bulk TCR libraries. Via MiXCR, TCRdb re-called the PCR reads, giving one row per CDR3 protein. The sample includes approximately 680,000 distinct CDR3 sequences, around 25% of them seen just once. Naive CD8 libraries came from approximately 20,000 to 1,000,000 sorted cells with 10%, 30% or 50% RNA. In the sort, naive CD8 T cells were defined as CD8+CD4-CCR7+CD45RA+. The CDR3 runs to 15 residues. The sample taken for sequencing was naive CD8+ T cells from blood, with Jurkat cell RNA spiked in. Specified subset: FACS-sorted CD8+CD4-CCR7+CD45RA+ naive T cells. The rearrangement uses TRBV12-3 or TRBV12-4 and TRBJ2-1; no clear D gene. This clonotype originated in a human donor in good health. Some libraries in this study had Jurkat cell RNA spiked in. The CDR3 loop is CAGRTYSESYNEQFF. CDR3 coding DNA: TGTGCCGGCAGAACCTACTCCGAATCCTACAATGAGCAGTTCTTC.